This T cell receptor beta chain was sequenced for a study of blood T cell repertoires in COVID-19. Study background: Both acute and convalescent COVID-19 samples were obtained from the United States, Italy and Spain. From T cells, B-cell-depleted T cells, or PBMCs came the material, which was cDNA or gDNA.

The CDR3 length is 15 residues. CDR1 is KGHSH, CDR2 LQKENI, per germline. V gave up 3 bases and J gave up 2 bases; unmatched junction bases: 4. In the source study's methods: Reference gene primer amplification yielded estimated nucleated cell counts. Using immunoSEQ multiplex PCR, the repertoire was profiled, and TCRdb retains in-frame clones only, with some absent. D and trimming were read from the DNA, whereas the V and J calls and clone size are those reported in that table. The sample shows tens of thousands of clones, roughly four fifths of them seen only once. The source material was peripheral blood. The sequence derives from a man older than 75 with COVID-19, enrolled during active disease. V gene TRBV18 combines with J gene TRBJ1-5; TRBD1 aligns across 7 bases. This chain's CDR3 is CASSPTGTGNQPQHF. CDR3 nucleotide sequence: TGTGCCAGCTCACCGACAGGGACAGGCAATCAGCCCCAGCATTTT.